Shown below are 29 T cell receptor beta chains from a single sample sequenced in a study of radiation and T cells in renal cell carcinoma. As for time point: baseline pretreatment blood. As to treatment: 15 Gy SBRT to primary tumor, nephrectomy 4 weeks later. The table came from immunoSEQ multiplex PCR; TCRdb's copy has only in-frame clones and leaves some out. The data hold nearly 50,000 clones, with around 83% observed a single time. The starting material was blood, obtained from a patient whose treatment included radiotherapy and nephrectomy. The source of these receptors is a woman aged 70-85 years with renal cell carcinoma.

The chain is built from TRBV4-1 and TRBJ1-6; the D gene is possibly TRBD1 (5 bases). V was shortened by 0 bases and J by 9 bases, with 15 bases between the two germline ends. This CDR3 spans 16 amino acids. CDR1 and CDR2 from the germline V gene are MGHRA and YSYEKL. Here the CDR3 reads CASSQDKSGFTSPLHF. The DNA of the CDR3 is TGCGCCAGCAGCCAAGATAAATCAGGGTTTACTTCACCCCTCCACTTT.

The chain links TRBV30 to TRBJ2-3; D unresolved. Germline CDR1 and CDR2: GTSNPN and SVGIG (reference sequence). The CDR3 is made up of 14 amino acids. Trimming cost V 0 bases and J 4 bases, with 11 bases left between them. As DNA, the CDR3 is TGTGCCTGGAGTGTTGGCGCTAAGTCAGATACGCAGTATTTT. As protein: CAWSVGAKSDTQYF.

As DNA, the CDR3 is TGTGCCAGCTATCAGACAGGGCACCTTTACGGCTACACCTTC. Amino acids: CASYQTGHLYGYTF. The chain carries TRBV6-1 and TRBJ1-2; 7 bases align to TRBD1. In germline, CDR1 is MNHNS, CDR2 SASEGT. V dropped 8 bases and J dropped 8; count of bases not matched to a gene: 14. The CDR3 is 14 amino acids.

The J gene is TRBJ2-5, the V gene TRBV25-1; D gene uncertain. CDR1 and CDR2 from the germline V gene are MGHDK and SYGVNS. The V end was cut by 4 bases, the J end by 4 bases, with 10 bases between. The CDR3 consists of 13 residues. In DNA, the CDR3 is TGTGCCAGCAGTGCCCCAGCGCGAGAGACCCAGTACTTC. Encoded protein: CASSAPARETQYF.

The genes are TRBV6-1 and TRBJ2-7; D is unresolved. Trimming left V 1 base short and J 3 bases short, with 13 bases between. The CDR3 totals 15 residues. Germline values: CDR1 MNHNS, CDR2 SASEGT. This CDR3 reads CASSEDSMPLYEQYF. CDR3 nucleotides: TGTGCCAGCAGTGAAGACAGCATGCCACTCTACGAGCAGTACTTC.

This chain connects TRBV5-1 to TRBJ2-7, with D perhaps being TRBD1 or TRBD2 (5 bases each). V dropped 4 bases and J dropped 4 bases, with 15 bases sitting between them. The germline CDR1 and CDR2 sequences are SGHRS and YFSETQ. There are 14 residues in the CDR3. DNA of the CDR3: TGCGCCAGCAGCCCCGGGACCTCTGGGTACGAGCAGTACTTC. Protein product: CASSPGTSGYEQYF. The full variable domain, in which reference TRBV5-1 and TRBJ2-7 provide the parts outside the CDR3, is KAGVTQTPRYLIKTRGQQVTLSCSPISGHRSVSWYQQTPGQGLQFLFEYFSETQRNKGNFPGRFSGRQFSNSRSEMNVSTLELGDSALYLCASSPGTSGYEQYFGPGTRLTVT.

The CDR3 sequence: CASSPDKNYGYTF. Here the CDR3 DNA reads TGTGCCAGCAGCCCCGACAAAAACTATGGCTACACCTTC. The rearrangement joins TRBV5-4 to TRBJ1-2; D uncertain. There are 13 residues in the CDR3. Per the germline V gene, CDR1 is SGHNT and CDR2 is YYREEE (reference sequence). Trimming took off 4 bases at V and 2 bases at J, with 9 bases between the two ends.

The V call is TRBV18, the J call TRBJ1-1; no reliable D call. This CDR3 contains 14 residues. V lost 8 bases, J lost 1 base, and 14 bases lay in between. Germline V gene lookup returns CDR1 KGHSH and CDR2 LQKENI. CDR3 sequence reads: CASLDAPTNTEAFF. CDR3 in DNA: TGTGCCAGCCTAGACGCACCGACGAACACTGAAGCTTTCTTT.

The V call is TRBV14, the J call TRBJ1-6; D not resolved. The CDR3 sequence is 14 residues long. The germline gives CDR1 SGHDN, CDR2 FVKESK. The V end lost 0 bases, the J end lost 9 bases, and 9 bases lay between the germline ends. The CDR3 loop is CASSQEVGVSPLHF. The CDR3 nucleotides read TGTGCCAGCAGCCAAGAAGTCGGGGTTTCACCCCTCCACTTT.

V is TRBV7-9 and J is TRBJ2-3; no clear D. V was cut by 7 bases and J by 3 bases, with 14 bases left in between. Germline CDR1 SEHNR, CDR2 FQNEAQ (reference sequence). This CDR3 spans 14 amino acids. As DNA, the CDR3 is TGTGCCAGCAACCAAGTTTCCAATACAGATACGCAGTATTTT. Translating it yields CASNQVSNTDTQYF.

This clone came up once. The chain employs TRBV6-5 and TRBJ2-7; D may be TRBD2 (6 bases). The germline V and J ends were trimmed by 5 bases and 3 bases, with 14 bases remaining between them. This CDR3 is built from 14 residues. Germline V CDR1 and CDR2: MNHEY, SVGAGI. The CDR3 region is CASSTQGLFYEQYF. The CDR3, as DNA: TGTGCCAGCAGTACCCAGGGACTTTTCTACGAGCAGTACTTC.

The chain combines TRBV2 with TRBJ1-2, with unresolved D. CDR3 length equals 12 residues. Per germline, CDR1 SNHLY and CDR2 FYNNEI. With 4 bases removed from V and 8 bases from J, the gap between germline ends came to 11 bases. The DNA for the CDR3 is TGTGCCAGCAGTGTAGACCCGTGGGGCTACACCTTC. Translating gives CASSVDPWGYTF.

This chain joins TRBV5-4 and TRBJ2-2; D may be TRBD1 or TRBD2 (6 bases each). This CDR3 region has 15 residues. The V and J ends lost 3 bases and 7 bases respectively, with 16 bases between them. Per the germline V gene, CDR1 is SGHNT and CDR2 is YYREEE (reference sequence). For the CDR3, the DNA is TGTGCCAGCAGCTCGTCTGGGGGGCCCGACGGGGAGCTGTTTTTT. It translates to CASSSSGGPDGELFF.

This rearrangement joins TRBV5-8 to TRBJ1-2, with 8 bases that match TRBD1. CDR3 length equals 15 residues. Unmatched junction bases numbered 13, after V lost 4 bases and J lost 8 bases. Germline V gene lookup returns CDR1 SGHTS and CDR2 YDEGEE. In DNA form, the CDR3 reads TGTGCCAGCAGCCCCTGGGACAGGCCGTCTGAGGGCTACACCTTC. Translating it yields CASSPWDRPSEGYTF.

V and J are TRBV30 and TRBJ1-5; D not certain. The CDR3 has 15 amino acids. V lost 4 bases and J 3 bases, leaving 16 bases between the germline ends. CDR1 is GTSNPN, CDR2 SVGIG, per germline (reference sequence). This CDR3 reads CAWTPVRALNQPQHF. The CDR3, as DNA: TGTGCCTGGACTCCGGTACGGGCCCTCAATCAGCCCCAGCATTTT.

This clone was observed a few times. The CDR3 DNA sequence: TGTGCCAGCAGCCCGCGGGACAGGAACTCCTACGAGCAGTACTTC. This sequence encodes CASSPRDRNSYEQYF. V and J are TRBV9 and TRBJ2-7, with 8 bases that match TRBD1. The J segment lost 0 bases and the V segment lost 4 bases, leaving 6 bases of the junction unmatched. Germline values: CDR1 SGDLS, CDR2 YYNGEE. CDR3 length: 15 residues.

This sequence joins TRBV7-2 and TRBJ2-1; D may be TRBD2 (5 bases). Germline V gene lookup returns CDR1 SGHTA and CDR2 FQGNSA. V was clipped by 5 bases and J by 0 bases, with 14 bases between them. The CDR3 length is 16 residues. The CDR3 spells CASSPAAQISYNEQFF. CDR3 DNA: TGTGCCAGCAGCCCAGCGGCCCAAATCTCCTACAATGAGCAGTTCTTC.

The chain couples TRBV5-8 to TRBJ2-1, with TRBD2 as a possible D gene (6 bases). This CDR3 is built from 13 residues. CDR1 SGHTS and CDR2 YDEGEE come from the germline V gene. The V and J ends lost 10 bases and 5 bases respectively, with 16 bases between them. CDR3 amino acids: CAGGTPGDNEQFF. The CDR3 bases are TGTGCCGGAGGGACCCCGGGGGACAATGAGCAGTTCTTC.

The rearrangement joins TRBV4-3 to TRBJ2-7; D uncertain. Trimming took 0 bases from V and 2 from J, leaving 5 bases between them. The CDR3 runs to 13 residues. From germline, CDR1 is LGHNA and CDR2 YSLEER. CDR3 DNA: TGCGCCAGCAGCCAAGATGGAGCCTACGAGCAGTACTTC. Its translation: CASSQDGAYEQYF.

CDR3 region: CASSGGGNTEAFF. The CDR3 nucleotides are TGTGCCAGCAGCGGGGGGGGGAACACTGAAGCTTTCTTT. J is TRBJ1-1 and V is TRBV6-1, with D tentatively TRBD1 (5 bases). Trimming removed 6 bases at V and 1 base at J, with 9 bases between. The CDR3 length is 13 residues. The V gene's germline CDR1 is MNHNS and CDR2 SASEGT.

This clone appeared many times. The rearrangement joins TRBV4-1 to TRBJ2-1, with D perhaps TRBD1 or TRBD2 (5 bases each). The germline gives CDR1 MGHRA, CDR2 YSYEKL. This CDR3 spans 16 amino acids. The germline V and J ends were trimmed by 4 bases and 4 bases, with 17 bases remaining between them. CDR3 in amino acids: CASSPIGTTSYNEQFF. In DNA form, the CDR3 reads TGCGCCAGCAGCCCGATTGGGACCACATCATACAATGAGCAGTTCTTC.

The V call is TRBV2, the J call TRBJ2-5, with D possibly being TRBD1 or TRBD2 (5 bases each). CDR1 SNHLY and CDR2 FYNNEI come from the germline V gene. This CDR3 is 12 amino acids long. V shed 10 bases and J shed 2 bases, with 11 bases lying between them. The CDR3 is CAKGREQETQYF. CDR3 nucleotide sequence: TGTGCCAAGGGACGGGAACAAGAGACCCAGTACTTC. Together with reference TRBV2 and TRBJ2-5, the CDR3 gives the full variable domain: EPEVTQTPSHQVTQMGQEVILRCVPISNHLYFYWYRQILGQKVEFLVSFYNNEISEKSEIFDDQFSVERPDGSNFTLKIRSTKLEDSAMYFCAKGREQETQYFGPGTRLLVL.

V gene TRBV4-3 combines with J gene TRBJ2-7; D not certain. CDR1 is LGHNA, CDR2 YSLEER, per germline. The CDR3 is 15 amino acids. The V and J ends lost 0 bases and 3 bases respectively, with 12 bases between them. This chain's CDR3 is CASSQEARDYYEQYF. CDR3 sequence (DNA): TGCGCCAGCAGCCAAGAGGCAAGGGATTACTACGAGCAGTACTTC.

V usage is TRBV19 and J usage is TRBJ1-1; 9 nucleotides agree with TRBD1. This CDR3 region has 15 residues. Per the germline V gene, CDR1 is LNHDA and CDR2 is SQIVND (reference sequence). Unmatched junction bases numbered 14, after V lost 7 bases and J lost 8 bases. CDR3 amino acids: CASIVQGAPPSEAFF. In DNA, the CDR3 is TGTGCCAGTATCGTACAGGGGGCCCCTCCCAGCGAAGCTTTCTTT.

The chain carries TRBV29-1 and TRBJ2-1, with 10 positions matching TRBD1. The CDR3 covers 13 residues. Trimming removed 4 bases from V and 4 bases from J; junction bases left unmatched: 1. Germline V gene lookup returns CDR1 SQVTM and CDR2 ANQGSEA. The CDR3 is CSVGTGGYNEQFF. As DNA, the CDR3 is TGCAGCGTTGGGACAGGGGGGTACAATGAGCAGTTCTTC.

The chain joins TRBV2 to TRBJ1-1, with D perhaps matching TRBD1 (6 bases). V was cut by 3 bases and J by 3 bases, with 14 bases left in between. From germline, CDR1 is SNHLY and CDR2 FYNNEI. The CDR3 has 15 amino acids. The CDR3, as DNA: TGTGCCAGCAGTGATTTAGGGGGGGAGGACACTGAAGCTTTCTTT. Its translation: CASSDLGGEDTEAFF.

The sample holds one count of this clone. J is TRBJ1-1 and V is TRBV4-2, with D unclear. There are 13 residues in the CDR3. Deletions cut 0 bases from V and 3 bases from J, with 5 bases between. Germline CDR1 LGHNA, CDR2 YNFKEQ. Here the CDR3 reads CASSQDGDTEAFF. For the CDR3, the DNA is TGTGCCAGCAGCCAAGATGGGGACACTGAAGCTTTCTTT.

J is TRBJ2-3 and V is TRBV19; 12 nucleotides line up with TRBD2. V was clipped by 4 bases and J by 4 bases; unmatched bases: 3. The CDR3 is 15 residues long. The germline CDR1 and CDR2 sequences are LNHDA and SQIVND (reference sequence). CDR3 bases: TGTGCCAGTAGTAGACTAGCGGGAGTCGCAGATACGCAGTATTTT. Its protein product is CASSRLAGVADTQYF.

J is TRBJ2-7 and V is TRBV7-9, with 9 bases that match TRBD2. The V segment lost 1 base and the J segment 5 bases; nucleotides outside the gene matches: 6. Germline loops: CDR1 SEHNR, CDR2 FQNEAQ (reference sequence). CDR3 length equals 15 residues. The CDR3 DNA reads as TGTGCCAGCAGCTTAGGTGTGACTAGCGGAGACGAGCAGTACTTC. It is translated as CASSLGVTSGDEQYF.